The T cell receptor beta chain described here comes from a study of T-cell memory formation after mild COVID-19. Looking at the study overall: TCR clusters showed largely donor specificity. Overall study results and limits: CD4/CD8 balance characterized clones contracting day 15 to 85, and CD4+ skew characterized later expanders. Some responding clones appeared in pre-infection memory, suggesting cross-reactive memory joined.

Only a few counts were recorded for this clonotype. The antigen is undetermined. Germline CDR1 and CDR2: MNHEY and SVGAGI. The CDR3 has 14 amino acids. V dropped 4 bases and J dropped 5 bases, with 14 bases sitting between them. TCRdb used MiXCR to reprocess the 5' RACE reads, holding one entry per CDR3 protein. The data show about 290,000 distinct CDR3 sequences, approximately 15% seen once. This rearrangement joins TRBV6-5 to TRBJ2-5; D gene ambiguous. The sequencing sample was made of PBMCs or a T cell subset sorted from them (not recorded which). This sequence originates from a man younger than 30 who had mild COVID-19 (a few samples of this study predate the infection). Cell type and time point are not known. CDR3 DNA: TGTGCCAGCAGTTTACAGCCGACTGAGGAGACCCAGTACTTC. This encodes CASSLQPTEETQYF.